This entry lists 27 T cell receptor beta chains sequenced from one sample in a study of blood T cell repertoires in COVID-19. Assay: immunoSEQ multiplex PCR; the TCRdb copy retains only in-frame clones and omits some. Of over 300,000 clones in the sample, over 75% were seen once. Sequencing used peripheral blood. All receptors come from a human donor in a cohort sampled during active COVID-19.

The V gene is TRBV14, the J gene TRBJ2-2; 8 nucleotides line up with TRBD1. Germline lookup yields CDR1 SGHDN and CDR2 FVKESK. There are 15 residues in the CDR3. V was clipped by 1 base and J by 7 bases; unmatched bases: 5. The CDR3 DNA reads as TGTGCCAGCAGCCAAGGGACAGGGTGGTTCGGGGAGCTGTTTTTT. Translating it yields CASSQGTGWFGELFF.

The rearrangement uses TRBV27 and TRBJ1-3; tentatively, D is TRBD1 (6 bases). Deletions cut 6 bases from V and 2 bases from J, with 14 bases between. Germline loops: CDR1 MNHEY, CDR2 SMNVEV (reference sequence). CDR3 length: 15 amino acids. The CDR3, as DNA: TGTGCCAGCAGACCAGGGGATCTAACTGGAAACACCATATATTTT. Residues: CASRPGDLTGNTIYF.

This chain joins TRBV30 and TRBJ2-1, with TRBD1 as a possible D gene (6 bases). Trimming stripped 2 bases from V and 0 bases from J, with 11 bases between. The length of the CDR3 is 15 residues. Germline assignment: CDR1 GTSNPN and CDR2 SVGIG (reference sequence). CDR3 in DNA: TGTGCCTGGAGTCTCACAGGGAGCTCCTACAATGAGCAGTTCTTC. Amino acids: CAWSLTGSSYNEQFF.

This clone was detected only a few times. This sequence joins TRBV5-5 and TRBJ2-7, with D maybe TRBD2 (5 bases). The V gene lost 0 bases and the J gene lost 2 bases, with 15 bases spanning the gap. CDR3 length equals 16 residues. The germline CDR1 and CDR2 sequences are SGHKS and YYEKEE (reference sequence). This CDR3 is CASSLGLESGTYEQYF. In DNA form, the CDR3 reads TGTGCCAGCAGCTTGGGTCTCGAGTCGGGAACCTACGAGCAGTACTTC.

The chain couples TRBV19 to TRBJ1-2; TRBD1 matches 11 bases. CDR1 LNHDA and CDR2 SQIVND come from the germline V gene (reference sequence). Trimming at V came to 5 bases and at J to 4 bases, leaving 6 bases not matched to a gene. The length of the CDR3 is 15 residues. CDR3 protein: CASSASGTGGYGYTF. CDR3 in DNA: TGTGCCAGTAGTGCCTCCGGGACAGGGGGCTATGGCTACACCTTC.

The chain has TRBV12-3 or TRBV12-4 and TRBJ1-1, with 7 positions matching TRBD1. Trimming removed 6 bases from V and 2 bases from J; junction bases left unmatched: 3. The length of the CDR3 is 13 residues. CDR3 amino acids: CASSRDSNTEAFF. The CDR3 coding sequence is TGTGCCAGCAGCCGGGACAGTAACACTGAAGCTTTCTTT.

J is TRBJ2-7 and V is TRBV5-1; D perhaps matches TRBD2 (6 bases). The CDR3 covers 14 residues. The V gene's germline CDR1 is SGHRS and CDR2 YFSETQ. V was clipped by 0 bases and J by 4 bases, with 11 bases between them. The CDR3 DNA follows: TGCGCCAGCAGCTTGGCGGTTGCGGGGTACGAGCAGTACTTC. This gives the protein CASSLAVAGYEQYF.

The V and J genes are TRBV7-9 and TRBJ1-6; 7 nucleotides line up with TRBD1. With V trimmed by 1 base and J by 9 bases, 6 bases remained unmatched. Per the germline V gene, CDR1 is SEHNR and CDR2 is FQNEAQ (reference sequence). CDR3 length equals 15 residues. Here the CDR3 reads CASSLGQGDLSPLHF. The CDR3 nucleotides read TGTGCCAGCAGCTTAGGACAGGGAGACCTTTCACCCCTCCACTTT.

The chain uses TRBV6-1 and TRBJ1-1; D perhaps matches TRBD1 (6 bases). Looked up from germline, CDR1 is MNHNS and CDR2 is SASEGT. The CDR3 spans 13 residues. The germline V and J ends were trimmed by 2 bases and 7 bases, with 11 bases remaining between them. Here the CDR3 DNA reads TGTGCCAGCAGTGAAAATGGGGGCAGTGAAGCTTTCTTT. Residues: CASSENGGSEAFF.

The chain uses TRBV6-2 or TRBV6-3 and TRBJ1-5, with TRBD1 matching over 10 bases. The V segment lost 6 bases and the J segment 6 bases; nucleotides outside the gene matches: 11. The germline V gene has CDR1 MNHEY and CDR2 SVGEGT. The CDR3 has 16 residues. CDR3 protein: CASSSSGTGESQPQHF. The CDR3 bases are TGTGCCAGCAGCTCATCCGGGACAGGGGAAAGTCAGCCCCAGCATTTT.

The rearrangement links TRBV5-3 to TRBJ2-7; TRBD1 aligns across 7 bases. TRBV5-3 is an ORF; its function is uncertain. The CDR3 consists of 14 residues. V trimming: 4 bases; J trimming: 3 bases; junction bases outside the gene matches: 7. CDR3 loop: CARSRRGTDYEQYF. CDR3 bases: TGTGCCAGAAGCAGAAGGGGGACAGACTACGAGCAGTACTTC.

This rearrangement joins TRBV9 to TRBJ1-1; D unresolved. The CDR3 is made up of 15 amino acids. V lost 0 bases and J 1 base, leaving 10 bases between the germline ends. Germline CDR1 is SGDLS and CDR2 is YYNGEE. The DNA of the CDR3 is TGTGCCAGCAGCGTAGCCCCGGGGAAGAACACTGAAGCTTTCTTT. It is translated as CASSVAPGKNTEAFF.

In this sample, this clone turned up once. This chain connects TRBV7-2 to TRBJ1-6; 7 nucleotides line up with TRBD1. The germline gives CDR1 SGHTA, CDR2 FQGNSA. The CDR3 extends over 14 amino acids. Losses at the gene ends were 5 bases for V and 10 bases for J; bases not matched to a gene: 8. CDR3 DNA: TGTGCCAGCAGCAGACAGGGAGTGGGATCACCCCTCCACTTT. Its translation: CASSRQGVGSPLHF. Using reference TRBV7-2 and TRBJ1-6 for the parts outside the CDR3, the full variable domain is GAGVSQSPSNKVTEKGKDVELRCDPISGHTALYWYRQSLGQGLEFLIYFQGNSAPDKSGLPSDRFSAERTGGSVSTLTIQRTQQEDSAVYLCASSRQGVGSPLHFGNGTRLTVT.

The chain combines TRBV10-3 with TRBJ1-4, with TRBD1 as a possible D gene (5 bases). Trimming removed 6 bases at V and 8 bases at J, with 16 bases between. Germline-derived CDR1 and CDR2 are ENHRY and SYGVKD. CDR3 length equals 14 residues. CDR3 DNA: TGTGCCATCAGCACCTCGGGACGGGGGGAAAAACTGTTTTTT. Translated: CAISTSGRGEKLFF.

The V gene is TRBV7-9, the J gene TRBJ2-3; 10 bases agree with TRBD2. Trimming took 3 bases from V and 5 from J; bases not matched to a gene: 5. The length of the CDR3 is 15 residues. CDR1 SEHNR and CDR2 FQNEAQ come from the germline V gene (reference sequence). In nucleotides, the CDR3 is TGTGCCAGCAGCTTCAGCGGGGGGGTTGGAGATACGCAGTATTTT. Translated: CASSFSGGVGDTQYF.

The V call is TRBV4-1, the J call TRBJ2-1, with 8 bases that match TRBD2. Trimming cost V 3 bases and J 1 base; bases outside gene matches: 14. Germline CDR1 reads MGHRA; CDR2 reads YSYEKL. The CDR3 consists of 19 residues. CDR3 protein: CASSHLAFTGGASYNEQFF. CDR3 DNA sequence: TGCGCCAGCAGCCATCTCGCCTTTACCGGGGGGGCATCCTACAATGAGCAGTTCTTC.

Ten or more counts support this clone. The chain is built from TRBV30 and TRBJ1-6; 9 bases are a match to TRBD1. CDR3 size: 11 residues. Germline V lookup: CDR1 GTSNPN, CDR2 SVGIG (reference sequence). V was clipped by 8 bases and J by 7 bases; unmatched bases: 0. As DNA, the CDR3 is TGTGCCGGGACAGGGAATTCACCCCTCCACTTT. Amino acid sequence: CAGTGNSPLHF.

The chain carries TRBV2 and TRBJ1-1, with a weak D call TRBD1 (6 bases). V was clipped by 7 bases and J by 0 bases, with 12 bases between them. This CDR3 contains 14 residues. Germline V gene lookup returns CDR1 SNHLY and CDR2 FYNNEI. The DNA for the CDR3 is TGTGCCAGCACCAGGACAGTAATGAACACTGAAGCTTTCTTT. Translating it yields CASTRTVMNTEAFF. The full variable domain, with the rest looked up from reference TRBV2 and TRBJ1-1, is EPEVTQTPSHQVTQMGQEVILRCVPISNHLYFYWYRQILGQKVEFLVSFYNNEISEKSEIFDDQFSVERPDGSNFTLKIRSTKLEDSAMYFCASTRTVMNTEAFFGQGTRLTVV.

Here the CDR3 reads CASTHRGRDYGYTF. The CDR3, as DNA: TGTGCCAGTACCCACAGGGGAAGGGACTATGGCTACACCTTC. This rearrangement joins TRBV19 to TRBJ1-2, with TRBD1 matching 7 bases. Trimming took 7 bases from V and 3 from J; bases not matched to a gene: 8. The CDR3 runs to 14 residues. Germline V CDR1 and CDR2: LNHDA, SQIVND (reference sequence).

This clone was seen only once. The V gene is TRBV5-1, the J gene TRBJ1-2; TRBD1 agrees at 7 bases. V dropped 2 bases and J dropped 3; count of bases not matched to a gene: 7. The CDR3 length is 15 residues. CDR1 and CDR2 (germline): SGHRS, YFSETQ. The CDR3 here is CASSFRQGPDYGYTF. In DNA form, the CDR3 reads TGCGCCAGCAGCTTCCGACAGGGCCCAGACTATGGCTACACCTTC. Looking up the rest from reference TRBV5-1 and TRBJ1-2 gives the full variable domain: KAGVTQTPRYLIKTRGQQVTLSCSPISGHRSVSWYQQTPGQGLQFLFEYFSETQRNKGNFPGRFSGRQFSNSRSEMNVSTLELGDSALYLCASSFRQGPDYGYTFGSGTRLTVV.

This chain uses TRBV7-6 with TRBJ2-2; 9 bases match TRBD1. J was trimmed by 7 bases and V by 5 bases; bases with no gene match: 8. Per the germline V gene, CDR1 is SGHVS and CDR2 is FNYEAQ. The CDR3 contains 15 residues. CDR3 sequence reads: CASSPRQGVYGELFF. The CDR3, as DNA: TGTGCCAGCAGCCCGAGACAGGGGGTATACGGGGAGCTGTTTTTT.

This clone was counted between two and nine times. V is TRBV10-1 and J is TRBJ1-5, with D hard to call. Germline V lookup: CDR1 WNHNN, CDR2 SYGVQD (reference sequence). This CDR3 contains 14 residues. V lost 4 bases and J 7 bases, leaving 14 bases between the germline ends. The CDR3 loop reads CASSGGGYNQPQHF. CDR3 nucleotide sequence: TGCGCCAGCAGTGGTGGCGGGTACAACCAGCCCCAGCATTTT.

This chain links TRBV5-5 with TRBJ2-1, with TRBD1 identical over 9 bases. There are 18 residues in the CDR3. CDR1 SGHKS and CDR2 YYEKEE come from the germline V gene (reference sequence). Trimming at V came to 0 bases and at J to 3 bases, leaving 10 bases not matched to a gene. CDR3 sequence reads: CASSLAAGTGTVYNEQFF. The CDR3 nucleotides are TGTGCCAGCAGCTTGGCTGCCGGGACAGGGACGGTCTACAATGAGCAGTTCTTC. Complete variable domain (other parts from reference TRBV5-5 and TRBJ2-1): DAGVTQSPTHLIKTRGQQVTLRCSPISGHKSVSWYQQVLGQGPQFIFQYYEKEERGRGNFPDRFSARQFPNYSSELNVNALLLGDSALYLCASSLAAGTGTVYNEQFFGPGTRLTVL.

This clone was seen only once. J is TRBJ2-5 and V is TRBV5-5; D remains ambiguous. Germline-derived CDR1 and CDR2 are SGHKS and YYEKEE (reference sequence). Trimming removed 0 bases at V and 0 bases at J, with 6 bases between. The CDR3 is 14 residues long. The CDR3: CASSLAGNQETQYF. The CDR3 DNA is TGTGCCAGCAGCTTGGCCGGTAACCAAGAGACCCAGTACTTC.

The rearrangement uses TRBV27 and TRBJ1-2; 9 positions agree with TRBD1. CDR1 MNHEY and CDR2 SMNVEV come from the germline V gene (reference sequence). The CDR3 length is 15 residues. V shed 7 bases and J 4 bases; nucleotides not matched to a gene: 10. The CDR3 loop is CASNPGTGKFYGYTF. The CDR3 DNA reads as TGTGCCAGCAACCCCGGGACAGGGAAGTTCTATGGCTACACCTTC.

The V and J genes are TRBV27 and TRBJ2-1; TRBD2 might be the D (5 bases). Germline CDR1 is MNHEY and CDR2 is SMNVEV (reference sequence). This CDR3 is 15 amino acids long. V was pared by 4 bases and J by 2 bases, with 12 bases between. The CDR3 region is CASSYTREPYNEQFF. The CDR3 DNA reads TGTGCCAGCAGTTACACTAGGGAACCCTACAATGAGCAGTTCTTC.

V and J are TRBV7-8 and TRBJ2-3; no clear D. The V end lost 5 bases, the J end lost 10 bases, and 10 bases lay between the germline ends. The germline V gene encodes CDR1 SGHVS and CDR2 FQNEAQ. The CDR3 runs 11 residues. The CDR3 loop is CASSRFSSQYF. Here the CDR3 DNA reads TGTGCCAGCAGCCGATTCTCTTCGCAGTATTTT.